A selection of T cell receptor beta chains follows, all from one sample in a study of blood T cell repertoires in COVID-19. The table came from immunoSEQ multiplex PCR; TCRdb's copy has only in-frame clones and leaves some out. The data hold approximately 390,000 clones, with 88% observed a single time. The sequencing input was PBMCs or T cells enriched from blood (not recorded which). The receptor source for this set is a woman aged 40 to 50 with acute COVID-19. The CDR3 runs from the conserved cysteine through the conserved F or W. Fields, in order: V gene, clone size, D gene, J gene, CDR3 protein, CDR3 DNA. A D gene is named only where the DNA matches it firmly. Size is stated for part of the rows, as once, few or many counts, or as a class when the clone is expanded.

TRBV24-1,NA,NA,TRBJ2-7,CATSDFTEQSSYEQYF,TGTGCCACCAGTGATTTCACAGAGCAAAGCTCCTACGAGCAGTACTTC
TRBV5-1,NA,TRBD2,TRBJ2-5,CASSEGLVGRETQYF,TGCGCCAGCAGCGAGGGACTAGTTGGAAGAGAGACCCAGTACTTC
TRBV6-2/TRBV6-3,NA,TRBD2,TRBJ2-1,CASSQTSLGYNEQFF,TGTGCCAGCAGTCAGACTAGCTTGGGCTACAATGAGCAGTTCTTC
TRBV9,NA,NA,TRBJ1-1,CASSVGVGTEAFF,TGTGCCAGCAGCGTCGGGGTGGGGACTGAAGCTTTCTTT
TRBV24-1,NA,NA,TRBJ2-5,CATSDLEFGETQYF,TGTGCCACCAGTGATTTGGAGTTTGGAGAGACCCAGTACTTC
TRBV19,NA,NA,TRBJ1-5,CASRGGKDQPQHF,TGTGCCAGTAGGGGGGGAAAGGATCAGCCCCAGCATTTT
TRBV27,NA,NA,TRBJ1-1,CASGGRRTEAFF,TGTGCCAGCGGAGGGAGGAGGACTGAAGCTTTCTTT
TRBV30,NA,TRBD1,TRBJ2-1,CAWSKGQGGNEQFF,TGTGCCTGGAGTAAGGGACAGGGTGGGAATGAGCAGTTCTTC
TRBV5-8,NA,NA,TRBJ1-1,CASSLALFRGPNTEAFF,TGTGCCAGCAGCTTGGCTCTTTTCAGGGGCCCGAACACTGAAGCTTTCTTT
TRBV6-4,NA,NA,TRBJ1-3,CASGRGNTIYF,TGTGCCAGCGGCAGGGGAAACACCATATATTTT
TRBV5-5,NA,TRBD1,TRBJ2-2,CASSPDRVSTGELFF,TGTGCCAGCAGCCCGGACAGGGTTAGCACCGGGGAGCTGTTTTTT
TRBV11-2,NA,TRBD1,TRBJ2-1,CASSPGQGLNNEQFF,TGTGCCAGCAGCCCAGGACAGGGTTTGAACAATGAGCAGTTCTTC
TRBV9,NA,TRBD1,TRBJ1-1,CASSVVGTVNTEAFF,TGTGCCAGCAGCGTAGTTGGGACAGTGAACACTGAAGCTTTCTTT
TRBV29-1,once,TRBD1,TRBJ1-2,CSAYPGQGFDYGYTF,TGCAGCGCCTATCCGGGACAGGGGTTTGACTATGGCTACACCTTC
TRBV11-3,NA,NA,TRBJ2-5,CASSLGGHAMETQYF,TGTGCCAGCAGCTTAGGGGGGCACGCCATGGAGACCCAGTACTTC
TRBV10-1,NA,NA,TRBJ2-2,CASRLNREGGELFF,TGCGCCAGCAGGCTAAACAGGGAAGGCGGGGAGCTGTTTTTT
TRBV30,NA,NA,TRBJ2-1,CAWNRGDIYNEQFF,TGTGCCTGGAATCGCGGGGATATCTACAATGAGCAGTTCTTC
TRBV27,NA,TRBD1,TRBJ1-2,CASSLGTGTNYGYTF,TGTGCCAGCAGTCTAGGGACAGGGACTAACTATGGCTACACCTTC
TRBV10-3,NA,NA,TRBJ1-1,CAISESSRDTEAFF,TGTGCCATCAGTGAGAGCTCCAGGGACACTGAAGCTTTCTTT
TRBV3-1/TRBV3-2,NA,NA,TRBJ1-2,CASSQGTAYGYTF,TGTGCCAGCAGCCAAGGGACAGCCTATGGCTACACCTTC
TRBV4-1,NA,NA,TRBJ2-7,CASSQDPFPQGQYF,TGCGCCAGCAGCCAAGATCCCTTCCCCCAGGGGCAGTACTTC
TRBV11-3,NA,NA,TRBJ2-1,CASSLDGTVEDEQFF,TGTGCCAGCAGCTTAGACGGGACTGTCGAGGATGAGCAGTTCTTC
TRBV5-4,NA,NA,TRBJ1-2,CASSGWGGPGEANYGYTF,TGTGCCAGCAGCGGATGGGGGGGACCGGGCGAAGCTAACTATGGCTACACCTTC
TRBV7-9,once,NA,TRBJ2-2,CASSSGTGTGELFF,TGTGCCAGCAGCTCTGGGACTGGCACCGGGGAGCTGTTTTTT
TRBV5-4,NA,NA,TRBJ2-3,CASSSEKFTDTQYF,TGTGCCAGCTCCTCGGAGAAATTCACAGATACGCAGTATTTT
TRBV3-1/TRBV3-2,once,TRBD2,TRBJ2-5,CASSHLLAGDLRETQYF,TGTGCCAGCAGCCACCTACTAGCGGGGGACCTCCGGGAGACCCAGTACTTC
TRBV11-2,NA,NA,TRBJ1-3,CASSRASSGNTIYF,TGTGCCAGCAGCCGAGCTTCCTCTGGAAACACCATATATTTT
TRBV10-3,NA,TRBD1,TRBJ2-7,CASEGQGTYEQYF,TGTGCCAGCGAGGGACAGGGGACCTACGAGCAGTACTTC
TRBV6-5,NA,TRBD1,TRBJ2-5,CASSYRGQGMTQYF,TGTGCCAGCAGTTATCGGGGACAGGGCATGACCCAGTACTTC
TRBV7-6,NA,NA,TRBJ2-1,CASSRLGGQYNEQFF,TGTGCCAGCAGCCGCCTGGGGGGGCAATACAATGAGCAGTTCTTC